These 16 T cell receptor beta chains were sequenced from one sample in a study of blood T cell repertoires in COVID-19. The data were produced by immunoSEQ multiplex PCR, yet TCRdb's version contains in-frame clones alone and is incomplete. This table holds about 300,000 clones, around 89% found once. Sequenced material: peripheral blood. The origin of the receptors is a woman younger than 45 with COVID-19, enrolled during active disease.

The V gene is TRBV24-1, the J gene TRBJ2-3, with 10 bases aligning to TRBD1. CDR3 length equals 16 residues. CDR1 and CDR2 from the germline V gene are KGHDR and SFDVKD. V gave up 3 bases and J gave up 5 bases; unmatched junction bases: 7. As DNA, the CDR3 is TGTGCCACCAGTGATCGCGACAGGGGGCCTGAAGATACGCAGTATTTT. Its translation is CATSDRDRGPEDTQYF.

The chain links TRBV5-8 to TRBJ2-7; 10 nucleotides align to TRBD1. V dropped 0 bases and J dropped 5; count of bases not matched to a gene: 2. This CDR3 has 14 residues. CDR1 and CDR2 (germline): SGHTS, YDEGEE. The CDR3 DNA reads as TGTGCCAGCAGCTTGGGGACAGGGGGTAACGAGCAGTACTTC. This sequence encodes CASSLGTGGNEQYF.

This clone appeared a single time. This sequence joins TRBV2 and TRBJ1-4; 8 bases line up with TRBD1. Unmatched junction bases numbered 8, after V lost 6 bases and J lost 5 bases. CDR3 length: 15 amino acids. Germline loops: CDR1 SNHLY, CDR2 FYNNEI. The CDR3 nucleotides read TGTGCCAGCAGGGAGATACAGGGGGGAAATGAAAAACTGTTTTTT. This sequence encodes CASREIQGGNEKLFF.

The rearrangement uses TRBV9 and TRBJ2-1; D is undetermined. V was trimmed by 4 bases and J by 6 bases, leaving 14 bases between them. The germline V gene encodes CDR1 SGDLS and CDR2 YYNGEE. This CDR3 comprises 14 residues. The CDR3 nucleotides are TGTGCCAGCAGCCCATGGAGATTGATCAATGAGCAGTTCTTC. The encoded protein is CASSPWRLINEQFF.

This sequence joins TRBV13 and TRBJ2-5; 10 bases align to TRBD2. Per the germline V gene, CDR1 is PRHDT and CDR2 is FYEKMQ (reference sequence). Trimming took 0 bases from V and 1 from J; bases not matched to a gene: 2. There are 16 residues in the CDR3. CDR3 protein: CASSLGLAGIQETQYF. In DNA, the CDR3 is TGTGCCAGCAGCTTAGGACTAGCGGGGATCCAAGAGACCCAGTACTTC.

This clone was found a few times. V is TRBV7-2 and J is TRBJ2-7; D unresolved. Per germline, CDR1 SGHTA and CDR2 FQGNSA. The CDR3 has 14 amino acids. V shed 5 bases and J shed 0 bases, with 11 bases lying between them. Here the CDR3 DNA reads TGTGCCAGCAGCGTCGTTTTGAGCTCCTACGAGCAGTACTTC. Its translation: CASSVVLSSYEQYF. The whole variable domain, remainder taken from reference TRBV7-2 and TRBJ2-7, is GAGVSQSPSNKVTEKGKDVELRCDPISGHTALYWYRQSLGQGLEFLIYFQGNSAPDKSGLPSDRFSAERTGGSVSTLTIQRTQQEDSAVYLCASSVVLSSYEQYFGPGTRLTVT.

The table lists this clone with a count of one. The CDR3 nucleotides are TGTGCCAGCAGCTTCCCCGACGGGGTTAGGTACGAGCAGTACTTC. This codes for CASSFPDGVRYEQYF. The J gene is TRBJ2-7, the V gene TRBV13; tentatively, D is TRBD2 (5 bases). Between the trimmed V and J ends, which lost 3 bases and 4 bases, there was a span of 16 bases. The germline gives CDR1 PRHDT, CDR2 FYEKMQ (reference sequence). CDR3 length: 15 residues.

The chain uses TRBV5-1 and TRBJ1-1, with 10 bases matching TRBD1. Looked up from germline, CDR1 is SGHRS and CDR2 is YFSETQ. Trimming removed 7 bases from V and 8 bases from J; junction bases left unmatched: 5. The CDR3 sequence is 12 residues long. The CDR3 DNA sequence: TGCGCCAGCCGGACAGGGGGATCGGAAGCTTTCTTT. It is translated as CASRTGGSEAFF.

The genes are TRBV14 and TRBJ2-1, with TRBD2 matching 9 bases. CDR1 SGHDN and CDR2 FVKESK come from the germline V gene. V gave up 6 bases and J gave up 4 bases; unmatched junction bases: 7. CDR3 length equals 15 residues. Here the CDR3 DNA reads TGTGCCAGCAGTGGGGGACTAGCAAAATACAATGAGCAGTTCTTC. Its protein product is CASSGGLAKYNEQFF. The full variable domain, with the rest looked up from reference TRBV14 and TRBJ2-1, is EAGVTQFPSHSVIEKGQTVTLRCDPISGHDNLYWYRRVMGKEIKFLLHFVKESKQDESGMPNNRFLAERTGGTYSTLKVQPAELEDSGVYFCASSGGLAKYNEQFFGPGTRLTVL.

Details on this clone: A read error may produce the germline difference seen at one junction end. The V call is TRBV30, the J call TRBJ1-2; 10 bases fit TRBD1. Germline V gene sequence: CDR1 GTSNPN, CDR2 SVGIG (reference sequence). This CDR3 is 14 amino acids long. The CDR3 nucleotides read TGTGCCTGGAGTGCAGACCGGGACAGGGGCTCCATAGCCTTC. It codes for CAWSADRDRGSIAF.

The chain recombines TRBV6-5 with TRBJ2-6; 7 bases align to TRBD1. CDR3 length equals 15 residues. Germline V gives CDR1 MNHEY, CDR2 SVGAGI. V trimming: 8 bases; J trimming: 1 base; junction bases outside the gene matches: 5. CDR3 sequence: CASLSRGSGANVLTF. The DNA of the CDR3 is TGTGCCAGCCTGAGCAGGGGGTCTGGGGCCAACGTCCTGACTTTC.

This sequence joins TRBV11-3 and TRBJ2-2; TRBD2 might be the D (6 bases). The CDR3 is 15 amino acids. V was trimmed by 4 bases and J by 5 bases, leaving 14 bases between them. Germline-derived CDR1 and CDR2 are SGHNT and YENEEA. The CDR3 loop is CASSSWGDPTGELFF. As DNA, the CDR3 is TGTGCCAGCAGCTCGTGGGGGGATCCTACCGGGGAGCTGTTTTTT. Variable domain in full (rest from reference TRBV11-3 and TRBJ2-2): EAGVVQSPRYKIIEKKQPVAFWCNPISGHNTLYWYLQNLGQGPELLIRYENEEAVDDSQLPKDRFSAERLKGVDSTLKIQPAELGDSAVYLCASSSWGDPTGELFFGEGSRLTVL.

The chain uses TRBV12-3 or TRBV12-4 and TRBJ1-5, with no clear D. Deletions cut 3 bases from V and 6 bases from J, with 9 bases between. The CDR3 length is 13 residues. For the CDR3, the DNA is TGTGCCAGCAGTTTTGGTGAGAGTCAGCCCCAGCATTTT. Its protein is CASSFGESQPQHF.

The CDR3 nucleotides read TGTGCCAGCTCTAGGGGCGGCGGATCCTCCTACAATGAGCAGTTCTTC. This gives the protein CASSRGGGSSYNEQFF. The V gene is TRBV2, the J gene TRBJ2-1, with D possibly matching TRBD1 (5 bases). Per the germline V gene, CDR1 is SNHLY and CDR2 is FYNNEI. The CDR3 length is 16 residues. The ends were cut back, 8 bases at V and 0 bases at J, with 17 bases in the middle.

CDR3 region: CASSQDITEAFF. CDR3 bases: TGCGCCAGCAGCCAAGATATCACTGAAGCTTTCTTT. The genes are TRBV4-1 and TRBJ1-1, with D uncertain. This CDR3 has 12 amino acids. Germline-derived CDR1 and CDR2 are MGHRA and YSYEKL. Trimming cost V 0 bases and J 4 bases, with 3 bases left between them.

This chain uses TRBV2 with TRBJ2-2; D not resolved. The CDR3 is made up of 11 amino acids. Trimming shortened V by 5 bases and J by 6 bases, and 4 bases separated the two germline ends. Germline V gene sequence: CDR1 SNHLY, CDR2 FYNNEI. In nucleotides, the CDR3 is TGTGCCAGCAGTTTAGCCGGGGAGCTGTTTTTT. Its translation: CASSLAGELFF.